This T cell receptor beta chain is drawn from a study of identical twins. TCRdb re-called the 5' RACE reads with MiXCR, one entry per CDR3 protein. The data hold 400,000 to 550,000 distinct CDR3 sequences, with 20% to 25% observed a single time. The CDR3 sequence is 13 residues long. V was shortened by 0 bases and J by 10 bases, with 10 bases between the two germline ends. In germline, CDR1 is SGHAT, CDR2 FQNNGV. The same sample was also used in a study of T cells expressing NK-cell markers. That work states: The sequencing cohort of eight donors included seven HCMV-seropositive individuals and one seronegative individual. Alpha-beta TCR T cells were the sole sorting target in several experiments, owing to an anti-gamma-delta TCR antibody.

The sequence came from a woman aged 18 to 35 in good health. The sample was CD4+ T cells sorted from blood. V and J are TRBV11-2 and TRBJ2-1, with no clear D. CDR3 sequence: CASSLDQIGEQFF. CDR3 coding DNA: TGTGCCAGCAGCTTAGATCAGATAGGCGAGCAGTTCTTC.